These 10 T cell receptor beta chains originate from one sample sequenced in a study of T-cell reconstitution after alpha-beta-depleted transplantation in children. Unique molecular identifiers were incorporated during preparation of the TCRbeta library. TCRdb redid the calling of the PCR reads with MiXCR, one entry per CDR3 protein. The table has around 78,000 distinct CDR3 sequences, about 6.7% seen once. The sample in question was PBMCs from the stem cell graft donor, obtained from the stem cell graft. Receptors were obtained from a human donor who donated a stem cell graft to a child with acute lymphoblastic leukemia.

This clonotype was picked up a small number of times. V and J are TRBV20-1 and TRBJ1-1; D is unclear. CDR1 and CDR2 (germline): DFQATT, SNEGSKA (reference sequence). Trimming pared 3 bases from V and 6 bases from J, leaving 11 bases between. The CDR3 consists of 12 residues. In nucleotides, the CDR3 is TGCAGTGCTAGGCTCCAGGCATCTGAAGCTTTCTTT. This translates into CSARLQASEAFF.

This clonotype was counted only a few times. V gene TRBV19 combines with J gene TRBJ2-2; the D gene is possibly TRBD1 (7 bases). With 7 bases removed from V and 6 bases from J, the gap between germline ends came to 18 bases. The CDR3 runs 15 residues. Germline CDR1 and CDR2: LNHDA and SQIVND (reference sequence). DNA of the CDR3: TGTGCCAGTACGGGGGCAGGGGGTATCTCCGGGGAGCTGTTTTTT. It encodes CASTGAGGISGELFF.

This clonotype showed up just a few times. This chain links TRBV24-1 with TRBJ2-1; 7 nucleotides agree with TRBD1. Germline CDR1 reads KGHDR; CDR2 reads SFDVKD. The CDR3 is 16 residues long. V shed 7 bases, J shed 0 bases, and the junction held 8 bases outside the gene matches. The CDR3 loop is CATRGDSTVSYNEQFF. The CDR3 DNA follows: TGTGCCACCAGGGGGGACAGCACGGTCTCCTACAATGAGCAGTTCTTC.

This clonotype was seen ten or more times. V usage is TRBV29-1 and J usage is TRBJ2-3; weak D call: TRBD2 (5 bases). Germline-derived CDR1 and CDR2 are SQVTM and ANQGSEA. The CDR3 runs to 12 residues. Trimming took off 5 bases at V and 2 bases at J, with 8 bases between the two ends. The CDR3 DNA reads TGCAGCGTTCAACTAGTCACAGATACGCAGTATTTT. It codes for CSVQLVTDTQYF.

This clonotype was observed a few times. This chain connects TRBV27 to TRBJ2-7, with D perhaps matching TRBD2 (6 bases). CDR1 is MNHEY, CDR2 SMNVEV, per germline (reference sequence). Between the trimmed V and J ends, which lost 5 bases and 2 bases, there was a span of 13 bases. CDR3 length: 14 residues. Here the CDR3 reads CASSLPGATYEQYF. CDR3 in DNA: TGTGCCAGCAGTCTGCCGGGAGCCACCTACGAGCAGTACTTC.

This clonotype was picked up many times. The V gene is TRBV4-3, the J gene TRBJ2-3; 10 bases line up with TRBD2. The CDR3 has 17 amino acids. The ends lost 0 bases at V and 4 bases at J; junction bases unmatched: 7. CDR1 LGHNA and CDR2 YSLEER come from the germline V gene. The CDR3 bases are TGCGCCAGCAGCCAAGATCATGAAAGCGGGGGGGCAGATACGCAGTATTTT. Its translation is CASSQDHESGGADTQYF.

Ten or more counts support this clonotype. This chain links TRBV20-1 with TRBJ2-2, with a tentative D call TRBD2 (7 bases). V gave up 4 bases and J gave up 3 bases, with 15 bases separating them. This CDR3 has 15 residues. CDR1 is DFQATT and CDR2 is SNEGSKA in the germline V gene (reference sequence). Written as DNA, the CDR3 is TGCAGTGCTAACGCAGGGGCGGGGGACACCGGGGAGCTGTTTTTT. Encoded protein: CSANAGAGDTGELFF.

There are a few counts of this clonotype. The chain links TRBV5-1 to TRBJ1-5, with 11 nucleotides matching TRBD1. Germline CDR1 is SGHRS and CDR2 is YFSETQ. V dropped 3 bases and J dropped 7; count of bases not matched to a gene: 3. CDR3 length equals 14 residues. In nucleotides, the CDR3 is TGCGCCAGCAGCTCAGGGACAGGGGGACAGCCCCAGCATTTT. It encodes CASSSGTGGQPQHF.

The rearrangement uses TRBV20-1 and TRBJ2-1, with 9 nucleotides matching TRBD2. Germline V gene lookup returns CDR1 DFQATT and CDR2 SNEGSKA (reference sequence). After removal of 6 bases from V and 1 base from J, the junction contained 13 bases not matched to a gene. The CDR3 has 17 residues. DNA for the CDR3: TGCAGTGCAGTAGGCGCGGCTAGCGGGGTTTCCTACAATGAGCAGTTCTTC. Translation gives CSAVGAASGVSYNEQFF.

This clonotype has at least ten counts. V and J are TRBV6-4 and TRBJ2-2; 8 bases map to TRBD2. Germline loops: CDR1 MRHNA, CDR2 SNTAGT. The CDR3 has 13 residues. Trimming cost V 3 bases and J 6 bases; bases outside gene matches: 0. CDR3 protein: CASSEREAGELFF. Here the CDR3 DNA reads TGTGCCAGCAGTGAGCGGGAGGCCGGGGAGCTGTTTTTT.